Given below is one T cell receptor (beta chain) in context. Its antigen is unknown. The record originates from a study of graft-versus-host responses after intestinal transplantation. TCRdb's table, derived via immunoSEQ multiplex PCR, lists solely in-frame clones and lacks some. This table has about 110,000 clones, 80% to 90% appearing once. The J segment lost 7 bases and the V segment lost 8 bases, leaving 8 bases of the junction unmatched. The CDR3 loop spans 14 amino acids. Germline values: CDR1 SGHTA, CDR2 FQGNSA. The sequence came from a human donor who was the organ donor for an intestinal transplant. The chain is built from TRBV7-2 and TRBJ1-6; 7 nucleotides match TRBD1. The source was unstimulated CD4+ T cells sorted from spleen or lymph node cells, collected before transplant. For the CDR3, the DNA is TGTGCCAGCGGACTCGGGACAGCCAATTCACCCCTCCACTTT. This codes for CASGLGTANSPLHF.